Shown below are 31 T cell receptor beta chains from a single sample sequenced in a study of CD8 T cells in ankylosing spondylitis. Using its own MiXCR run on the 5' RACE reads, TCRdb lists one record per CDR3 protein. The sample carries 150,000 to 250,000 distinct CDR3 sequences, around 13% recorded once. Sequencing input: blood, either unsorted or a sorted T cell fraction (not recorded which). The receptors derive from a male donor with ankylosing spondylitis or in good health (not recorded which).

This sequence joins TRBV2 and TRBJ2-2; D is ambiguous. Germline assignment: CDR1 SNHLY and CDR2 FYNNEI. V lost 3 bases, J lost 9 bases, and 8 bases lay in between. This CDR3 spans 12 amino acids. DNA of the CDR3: TGTGCCAGCAGTGAGGGCCTGCGGGAGCTGTTTTTT. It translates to CASSEGLRELFF.

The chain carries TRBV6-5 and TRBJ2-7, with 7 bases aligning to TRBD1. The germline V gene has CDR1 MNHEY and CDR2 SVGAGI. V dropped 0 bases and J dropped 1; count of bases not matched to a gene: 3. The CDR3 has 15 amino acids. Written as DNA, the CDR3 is TGTGCCAGCAGTTACTCGTACAGGGGTTCCTACGAGCAGTACTTC. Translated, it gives CASSYSYRGSYEQYF.

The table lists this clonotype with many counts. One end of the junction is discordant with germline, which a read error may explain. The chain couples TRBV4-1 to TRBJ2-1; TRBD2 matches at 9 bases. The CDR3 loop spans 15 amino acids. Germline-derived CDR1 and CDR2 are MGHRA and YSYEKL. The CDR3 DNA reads TGCGCCAGCAGACAAGCCTTAGCGGGAGCGGAAGAGCAGTTCTTC. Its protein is CASRQALAGAEEQFF.

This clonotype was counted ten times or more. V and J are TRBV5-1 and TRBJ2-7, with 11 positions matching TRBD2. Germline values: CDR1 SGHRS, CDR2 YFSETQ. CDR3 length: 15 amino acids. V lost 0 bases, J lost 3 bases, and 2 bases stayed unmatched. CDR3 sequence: CASSLGTSGLYEQYF. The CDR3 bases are TGCGCCAGCAGCTTGGGGACTAGCGGGCTCTACGAGCAGTACTTC.

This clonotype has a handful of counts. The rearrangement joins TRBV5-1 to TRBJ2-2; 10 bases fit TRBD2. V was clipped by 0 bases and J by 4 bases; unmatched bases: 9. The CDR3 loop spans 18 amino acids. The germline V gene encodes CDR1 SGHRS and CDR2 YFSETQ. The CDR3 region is CASSLELAGPTFTGELFF. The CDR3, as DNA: TGCGCCAGCAGCTTGGAACTAGCGGGGCCAACCTTCACCGGGGAGCTGTTTTTT.

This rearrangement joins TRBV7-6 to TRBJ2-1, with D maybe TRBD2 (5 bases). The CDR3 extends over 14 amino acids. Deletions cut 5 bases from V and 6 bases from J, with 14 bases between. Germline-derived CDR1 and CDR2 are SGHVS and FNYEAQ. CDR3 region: CASSPEGGINEQFF. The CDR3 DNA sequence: TGTGCCAGCAGCCCAGAGGGCGGCATCAATGAGCAGTTCTTC. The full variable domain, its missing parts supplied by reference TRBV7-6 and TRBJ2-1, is GAGVSQSPRYKVTKRGQDVALRCDPISGHVSLYWYRQALGQGPEFLTYFNYEAQQDKSGLPNDRFSAERPEGSISTLTIQRTEQRDSAMYRCASSPEGGINEQFFGPGTRLTVL.

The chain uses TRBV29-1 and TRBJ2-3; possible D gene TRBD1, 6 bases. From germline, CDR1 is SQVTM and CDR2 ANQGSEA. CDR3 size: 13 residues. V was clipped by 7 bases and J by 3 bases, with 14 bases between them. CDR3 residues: CSGTALRTDTQYF. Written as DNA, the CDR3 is TGCAGCGGGACAGCCCTTAGGACAGATACGCAGTATTTT.

The CDR3 DNA sequence: TGTGCCACCTCGCCCTGGGACACTGAAGCTTTCTTT. Encoded protein: CATSPWDTEAFF. This rearrangement joins TRBV11-2 to TRBJ1-1; D remains ambiguous. Germline V gene lookup returns CDR1 SGHAT and CDR2 FQNNGV. V gave up 10 bases and J gave up 3 bases, with 12 bases separating them. This CDR3 has 12 residues.

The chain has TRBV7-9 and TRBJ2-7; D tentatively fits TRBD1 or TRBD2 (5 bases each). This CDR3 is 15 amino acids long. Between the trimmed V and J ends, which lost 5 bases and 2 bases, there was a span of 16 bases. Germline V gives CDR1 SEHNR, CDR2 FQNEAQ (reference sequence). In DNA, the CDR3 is TGTGCCAGCAGCCCAGGGACCAATTCACCCTACGAGCAGTACTTC. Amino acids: CASSPGTNSPYEQYF.

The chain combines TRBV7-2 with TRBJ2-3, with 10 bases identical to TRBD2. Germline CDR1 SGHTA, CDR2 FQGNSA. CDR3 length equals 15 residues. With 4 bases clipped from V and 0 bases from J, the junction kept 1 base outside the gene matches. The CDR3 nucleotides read TGTGCCAGCAGCTCGGGACTAGCGAGCACAGATACGCAGTATTTT. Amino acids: CASSSGLASTDTQYF.

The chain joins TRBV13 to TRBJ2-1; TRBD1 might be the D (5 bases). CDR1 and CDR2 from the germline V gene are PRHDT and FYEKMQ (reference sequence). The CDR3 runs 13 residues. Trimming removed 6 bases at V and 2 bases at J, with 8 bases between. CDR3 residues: CASRQETYNEQFF. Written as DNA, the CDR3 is TGTGCCAGCAGACAGGAGACCTACAATGAGCAGTTCTTC.

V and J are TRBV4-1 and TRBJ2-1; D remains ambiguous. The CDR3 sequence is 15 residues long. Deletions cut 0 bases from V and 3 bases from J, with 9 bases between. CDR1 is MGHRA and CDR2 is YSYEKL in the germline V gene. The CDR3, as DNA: TGCGCCAGCAGCCAAGACAGCGCGGTCTACAATGAGCAGTTCTTC. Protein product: CASSQDSAVYNEQFF.

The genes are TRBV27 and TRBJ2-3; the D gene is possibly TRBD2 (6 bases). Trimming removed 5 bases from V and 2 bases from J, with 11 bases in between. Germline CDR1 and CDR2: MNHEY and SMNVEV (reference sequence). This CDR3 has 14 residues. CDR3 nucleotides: TGTGCCAGCAGTCCGGGGGATAACACAGATACGCAGTATTTT. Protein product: CASSPGDNTDTQYF.

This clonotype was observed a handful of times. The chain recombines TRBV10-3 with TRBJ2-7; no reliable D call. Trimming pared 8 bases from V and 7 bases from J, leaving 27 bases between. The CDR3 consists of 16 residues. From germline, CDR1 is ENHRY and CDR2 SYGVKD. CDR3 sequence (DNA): TGTGCCATCCTACCGGGCCCTCATAGACCCACCTGGGAGCAGTACTTC. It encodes CAILPGPHRPTWEQYF.

The CDR3 spells CASSSPLFQEAGELFF. The DNA for the CDR3 is TGTGCCAGCAGCTCCCCGTTGTTTCAGGAGGCCGGGGAGCTGTTTTTT. This chain joins TRBV7-9 and TRBJ2-2; weak D call: TRBD2 (5 bases). This CDR3 has 16 residues. Germline CDR1 is SEHNR and CDR2 is FQNEAQ (reference sequence). The V and J ends lost 4 bases and 6 bases respectively, with 18 bases between them.

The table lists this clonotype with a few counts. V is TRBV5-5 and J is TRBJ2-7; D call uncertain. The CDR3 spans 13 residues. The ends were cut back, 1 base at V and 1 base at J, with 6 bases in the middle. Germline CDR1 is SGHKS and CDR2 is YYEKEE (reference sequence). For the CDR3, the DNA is TGTGCCAGCAGCTTGATAGAGTCCTACGAGCAGTACTTC. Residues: CASSLIESYEQYF.

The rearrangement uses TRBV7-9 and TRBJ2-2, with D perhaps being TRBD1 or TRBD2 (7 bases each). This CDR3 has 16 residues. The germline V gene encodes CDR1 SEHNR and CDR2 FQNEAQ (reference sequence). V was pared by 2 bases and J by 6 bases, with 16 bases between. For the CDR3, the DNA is TGTGCCAGCAGCTTACCATCGACAGGGAGGGCCGGGGAGCTGTTTTTT. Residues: CASSLPSTGRAGELFF.

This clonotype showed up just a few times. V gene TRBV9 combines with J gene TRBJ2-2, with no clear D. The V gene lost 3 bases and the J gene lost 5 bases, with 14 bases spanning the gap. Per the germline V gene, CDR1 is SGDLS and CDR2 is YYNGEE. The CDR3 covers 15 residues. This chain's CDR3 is CASSEEGLVTGELFF. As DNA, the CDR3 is TGTGCCAGCAGCGAGGAAGGGTTGGTGACCGGGGAGCTGTTTTTT.

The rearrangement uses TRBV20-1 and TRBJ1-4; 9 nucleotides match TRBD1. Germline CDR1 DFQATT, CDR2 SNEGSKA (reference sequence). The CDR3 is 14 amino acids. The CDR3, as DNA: TGCAGCCTTCCCGCCGGGACAGGGAATGAAAAACTGTTTTTT. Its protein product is CSLPAGTGNEKLFF.

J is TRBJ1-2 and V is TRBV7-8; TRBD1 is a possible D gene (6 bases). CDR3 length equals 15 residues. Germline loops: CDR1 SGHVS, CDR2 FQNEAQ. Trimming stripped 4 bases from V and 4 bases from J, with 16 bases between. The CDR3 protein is CASSSEGGLSYGYTF. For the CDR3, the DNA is TGTGCCAGCAGCTCCGAGGGGGGGCTTAGCTATGGCTACACCTTC.

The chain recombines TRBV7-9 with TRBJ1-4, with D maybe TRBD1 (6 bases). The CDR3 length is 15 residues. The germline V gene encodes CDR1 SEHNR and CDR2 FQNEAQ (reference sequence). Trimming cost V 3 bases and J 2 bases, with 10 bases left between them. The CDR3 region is CASSLVQGTNEKLFF. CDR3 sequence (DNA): TGTGCCAGCAGCTTGGTTCAGGGGACTAATGAAAAACTGTTTTTT.

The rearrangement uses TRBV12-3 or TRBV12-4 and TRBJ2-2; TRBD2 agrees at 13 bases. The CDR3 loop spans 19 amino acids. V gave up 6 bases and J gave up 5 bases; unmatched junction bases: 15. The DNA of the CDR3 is TGTGCCAGCAGCCCTCCCCCGGGACTAGCGGGACGGGGGACCGGGGAGCTGTTTTTT. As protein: CASSPPPGLAGRGTGELFF.

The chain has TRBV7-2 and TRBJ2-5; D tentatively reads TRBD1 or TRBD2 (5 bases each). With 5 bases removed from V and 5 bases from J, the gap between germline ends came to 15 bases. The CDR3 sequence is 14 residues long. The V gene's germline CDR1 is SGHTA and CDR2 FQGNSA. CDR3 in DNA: TGTGCCAGCAGCCCCCCGGGGCTTTTGGAGACCCAGTACTTC. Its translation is CASSPPGLLETQYF.

CDR3 sequence (DNA): TGTGCCAGCAGCGTTCAGGGGACTGAAGCTTTCTTT. This translates into CASSVQGTEAFF. This chain joins TRBV9 and TRBJ1-1, with D possibly TRBD1 on 6 matching bases. Germline lookup yields CDR1 SGDLS and CDR2 YYNGEE. CDR3 length equals 12 residues. Trimming removed 2 bases from V and 5 bases from J, with 7 bases in between.

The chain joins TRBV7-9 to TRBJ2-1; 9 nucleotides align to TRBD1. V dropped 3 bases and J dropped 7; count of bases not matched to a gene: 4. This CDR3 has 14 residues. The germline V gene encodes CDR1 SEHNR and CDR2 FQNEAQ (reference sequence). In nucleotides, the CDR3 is TGTGCCAGCAGCTTGCACAGGGGGCTGAATGAGCAGTTCTTC. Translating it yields CASSLHRGLNEQFF.

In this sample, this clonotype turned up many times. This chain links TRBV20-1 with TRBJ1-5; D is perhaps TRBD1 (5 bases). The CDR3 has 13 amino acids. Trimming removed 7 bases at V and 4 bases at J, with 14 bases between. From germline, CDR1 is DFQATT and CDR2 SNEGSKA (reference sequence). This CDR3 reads CSDTRRQNQPQHF. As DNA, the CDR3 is TGCAGTGACACTAGACGACAGAATCAGCCCCAGCATTTT.

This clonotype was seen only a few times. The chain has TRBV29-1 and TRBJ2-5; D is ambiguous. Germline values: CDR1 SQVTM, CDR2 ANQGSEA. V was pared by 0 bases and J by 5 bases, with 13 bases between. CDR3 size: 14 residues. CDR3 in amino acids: CSVEDGRFLETQYF. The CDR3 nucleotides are TGCAGCGTTGAAGATGGACGGTTCTTGGAGACCCAGTACTTC.

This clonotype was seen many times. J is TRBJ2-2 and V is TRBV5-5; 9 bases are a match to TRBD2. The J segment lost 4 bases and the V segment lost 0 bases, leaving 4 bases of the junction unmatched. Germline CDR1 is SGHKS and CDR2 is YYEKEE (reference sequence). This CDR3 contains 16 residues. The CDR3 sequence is CASSLVLAGPTGELFF. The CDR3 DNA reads TGTGCCAGCAGCTTGGTGCTAGCGGGACCCACCGGGGAGCTGTTTTTT.

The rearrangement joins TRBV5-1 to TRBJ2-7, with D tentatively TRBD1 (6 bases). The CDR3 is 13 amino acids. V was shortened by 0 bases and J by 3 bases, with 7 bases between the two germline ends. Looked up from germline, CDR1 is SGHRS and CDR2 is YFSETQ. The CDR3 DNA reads TGCGCCAGCAGCTTGGACAGGGACTACGAGCAGTACTTC. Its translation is CASSLDRDYEQYF.

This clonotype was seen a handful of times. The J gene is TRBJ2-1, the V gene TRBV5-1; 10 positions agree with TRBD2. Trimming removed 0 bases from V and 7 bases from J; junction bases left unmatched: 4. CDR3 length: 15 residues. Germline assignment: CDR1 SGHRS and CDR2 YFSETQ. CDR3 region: CASSLELLAGNEQFF. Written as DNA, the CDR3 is TGCGCCAGCAGCTTGGAGTTACTAGCGGGGAATGAGCAGTTCTTC.

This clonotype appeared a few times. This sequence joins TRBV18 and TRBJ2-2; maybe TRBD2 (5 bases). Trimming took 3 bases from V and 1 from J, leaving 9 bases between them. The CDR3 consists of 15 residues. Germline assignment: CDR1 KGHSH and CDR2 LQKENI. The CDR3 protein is CASSPLGGNTGELFF. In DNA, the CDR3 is TGTGCCAGCTCACCCCTCGGAGGGAACACCGGGGAGCTGTTTTTT. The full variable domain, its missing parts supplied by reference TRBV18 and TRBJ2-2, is NAGVMQNPRHLVRRRGQEARLRCSPMKGHSHVYWYRQLPEEGLKFMVYLQKENIIDESGMPKERFSAEFPKEGPSILRIQQVVRGDSAAYFCASSPLGGNTGELFFGEGSRLTVL.